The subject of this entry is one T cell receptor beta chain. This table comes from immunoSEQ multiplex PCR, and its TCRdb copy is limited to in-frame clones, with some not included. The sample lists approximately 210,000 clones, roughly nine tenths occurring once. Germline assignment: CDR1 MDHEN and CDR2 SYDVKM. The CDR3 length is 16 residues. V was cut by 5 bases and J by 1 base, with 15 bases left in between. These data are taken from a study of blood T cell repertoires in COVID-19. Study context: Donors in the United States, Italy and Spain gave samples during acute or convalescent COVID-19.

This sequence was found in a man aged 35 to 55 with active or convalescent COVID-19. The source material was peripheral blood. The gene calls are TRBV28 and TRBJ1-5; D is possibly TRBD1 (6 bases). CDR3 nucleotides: TGTGCCAGCAGTCCTTTAAGGCAGGGGAGCAATCAGCCCCAGCATTTT. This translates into CASSPLRQGSNQPQHF. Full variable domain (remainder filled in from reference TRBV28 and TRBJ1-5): DVKVTQSSRYLVKRTGEKVFLECVQDMDHENMFWYRQDPGLGLRLIYFSYDVKMKEKGDIPEGYSVSREKKERFSLILESASTNQTSMYLCASSPLRQGSNQPQHFGDGTRLSIL.